The 26 T cell receptor beta chains given below trace back to one sample, sequenced in a study of blood T cells in healthy people across ages. The authors ran a second PCR of about 6 to 11 cycles using a sample-barcoded 5' primer and a J-beta primer mix. TCRdb re-analysed the 5' RACE reads in MiXCR, keeping a single row per CDR3 protein. The table has about 1.8 million distinct CDR3 sequences, around 50% seen once; the top ten hold over 2%. The source material was blood. Every receptor here comes from a woman in her thirties or forties in good health.

The rearrangement uses TRBV3-1 and TRBJ2-1; 7 nucleotides align to TRBD2. The ends lost 0 bases at V and 3 bases at J; junction bases unmatched: 11. CDR1 and CDR2 from the germline V gene are LGHDT and YNNKEL (reference sequence). The CDR3 runs to 18 residues. The CDR3 bases are TGTGCCAGCAGCCAAGACCCCAGCGGGGTAACCAACTACAATGAGCAGTTCTTC. It is translated as CASSQDPSGVTNYNEQFF.

V and J are TRBV4-2 and TRBJ2-5; 11 bases agree with TRBD1. The CDR3 spans 16 residues. J lost 4 bases, V lost 4 bases, and 8 bases had no gene match. CDR1 LGHNA and CDR2 YNFKEQ come from the germline V gene. The CDR3 sequence is CASSLRTGGGGETQYF. DNA for the CDR3: TGTGCCAGCAGCCTCCGGACAGGGGGCGGGGGAGAGACCCAGTACTTC.

The V gene is TRBV5-6, the J gene TRBJ1-4, with D maybe TRBD1 (6 bases). V was pared by 6 bases and J by 8 bases, with 17 bases between. The germline V gene encodes CDR1 SGHDT and CDR2 YYEEEE. This CDR3 is built from 14 residues. CDR3 bases: TGTGCCAGCACTCAGTGGGGGCAAGGGGAAAAACTGTTTTTT. Amino acids: CASTQWGQGEKLFF.

This chain joins TRBV18 and TRBJ2-3; 9 bases match TRBD1. CDR1 is KGHSH, CDR2 LQKENI, per germline. V lost 3 bases and J lost 3; bases outside the gene matches: 4. The length of the CDR3 is 15 residues. CDR3: CASSPGQGWTDTQYF. The CDR3 nucleotides are TGTGCCAGCTCACCTGGACAGGGGTGGACAGATACGCAGTATTTT.

This clonotype was counted between two and nine times. V usage is TRBV5-1 and J usage is TRBJ1-1, with 8 bases fitting TRBD1. The CDR3 runs 17 residues. Germline V gene data show CDR1 as SGHRS and CDR2 as YFSETQ. Trimming at V came to 4 bases and at J to 2 bases, leaving 13 bases not matched to a gene. In DNA form, the CDR3 reads TGCGCCAGCAGCCTCCGGACAGGGAGCGGGCCCAACACTGAAGCTTTCTTT. It yields the protein CASSLRTGSGPNTEAFF.

This chain connects TRBV24-1 to TRBJ2-3, with D tentatively TRBD1 (5 bases). The CDR3 is 13 residues long. The germline V gene has CDR1 KGHDR and CDR2 SFDVKD. Trimming left V 4 bases short and J 5 bases short, with 9 bases between. The CDR3 loop reads CATSERRVDTQYF. In DNA, the CDR3 is TGTGCCACCAGTGAACGCAGGGTAGATACGCAGTATTTT.

The table lists this clonotype with a count of one. This CDR3 reads CASSLTVPRGTDTQYF. For the CDR3, the DNA is TGTGCCAGCAGTCTAACAGTACCCCGGGGCACAGATACGCAGTATTTT. The chain employs TRBV28 and TRBJ2-3, with unresolved D. Trimming left V 5 bases short and J 1 base short, with 16 bases between. CDR1 and CDR2 (germline): MDHEN, SYDVKM. The CDR3 spans 16 residues. The full variable domain, rest sourced from reference TRBV28 and TRBJ2-3, is DVKVTQSSRYLVKRTGEKVFLECVQDMDHENMFWYRQDPGLGLRLIYFSYDVKMKEKGDIPEGYSVSREKKERFSLILESASTNQTSMYLCASSLTVPRGTDTQYFGPGTRLTVL.

This clonotype was detected only a few times. The chain combines TRBV7-2 with TRBJ2-3; D is unclear. The CDR3 consists of 14 residues. Trimming removed 5 bases from V and 3 bases from J, with 12 bases in between. Germline CDR1 reads SGHTA; CDR2 reads FQGNSA. For the CDR3, the DNA is TGTGCCAGCAGCCAGTATCCAAGTACAGATACGCAGTATTTT. Residues: CASSQYPSTDTQYF.

The chain is built from TRBV20-1 and TRBJ2-1; possible D gene TRBD2, 6 bases. Germline V gene lookup returns CDR1 DFQATT and CDR2 SNEGSKA (reference sequence). This CDR3 has 13 residues. V lost 8 bases, J lost 7 bases, and 18 bases lay in between. CDR3 in DNA: TGCAGTCGCCGACCGGGAGCCGGTAATGAGCAGTTCTTC. Amino acid sequence: CSRRPGAGNEQFF.

The sample holds one count of this clonotype. The chain couples TRBV5-1 to TRBJ2-1; 10 nucleotides match TRBD2. The CDR3 contains 15 residues. Per the germline V gene, CDR1 is SGHRS and CDR2 is YFSETQ. V shed 7 bases, J shed 3 bases, and the junction held 7 bases outside the gene matches. The CDR3 sequence is CASASTSGNYNEQFF. DNA for the CDR3: TGCGCCAGCGCCTCAACTAGCGGGAACTACAATGAGCAGTTCTTC.

V and J are TRBV6-1 and TRBJ2-7, with D hard to call. V was trimmed by 2 bases and J by 7 bases, leaving 15 bases between them. There are 14 residues in the CDR3. Germline lookup yields CDR1 MNHNS and CDR2 SASEGT. The CDR3 reads CASSELPGMGEQYF. In DNA form, the CDR3 reads TGTGCCAGCAGTGAACTTCCAGGAATGGGGGAGCAGTACTTC.

This clonotype was observed a handful of times. The J gene is TRBJ2-5, the V gene TRBV5-1; D gene ambiguous. Germline V CDR1 and CDR2: SGHRS, YFSETQ. The CDR3 has 13 amino acids. Trimming pared 4 bases from V and 5 bases from J, leaving 12 bases between. DNA of the CDR3: TGCGCCAGCAGCATTAGCAGGATCGAGACCCAGTACTTC. Translating it yields CASSISRIETQYF.

In regard to this clonotype: The junction does not match germline at one end; this may be a read error. As DNA, the CDR3 is TGCGCCAGCAGTGCCGCCGACGTCCGCACTAATGAAAAACTGTTTTTT. This codes for CASSAADVRTNEKLFF. The chain has TRBV2 and TRBJ1-4; unclear D gene. CDR1 SNHLY and CDR2 FYNNEI come from the germline V gene. This CDR3 spans 16 amino acids.

This clonotype has only a few counts. The genes are TRBV12-3 or TRBV12-4 and TRBJ2-3, with a possible D match to TRBD1 (6 bases). Trimming removed 6 bases at V and 9 bases at J, with 10 bases between. This CDR3 contains 11 residues. The CDR3 nucleotides read TGTGCCAGCAGAATGGACAGAACGCAGTATTTT. Translation: CASRMDRTQYF.

The CDR3 DNA follows: TGTGCCAGCAGTCTTAAAAAGACACCATCCTCCTACAATGAGCAGTTCTTC. Translated: CASSLKKTPSSYNEQFF. The chain combines TRBV27 with TRBJ2-1; D ambiguous. Trimming stripped 5 bases from V and 0 bases from J, with 17 bases between. The germline V gene has CDR1 MNHEY and CDR2 SMNVEV (reference sequence). The CDR3 loop spans 17 amino acids.

The rearrangement uses TRBV6-5 and TRBJ1-5, with TRBD1 as a possible D gene (6 bases). Germline CDR1 reads MNHEY; CDR2 reads SVGAGI. The germline V and J ends were trimmed by 5 bases and 8 bases, with 16 bases remaining between them. This CDR3 has 14 residues. The CDR3 DNA reads TGTGCCAGCAGTCGACCTCAGGGGTTGGAGCCCCAGCATTTT. Amino acids: CASSRPQGLEPQHF.

This clonotype has only a few counts. The chain links TRBV6-1 to TRBJ2-7, with 8 bases fitting TRBD1. Losses at the gene ends were 6 bases for V and 3 bases for J; bases not matched to a gene: 7. The length of the CDR3 is 14 residues. The germline CDR1 and CDR2 sequences are MNHNS and SASEGT. CDR3: CASRATGGYYEQYF. DNA for the CDR3: TGTGCCAGCAGGGCTACAGGGGGGTACTACGAGCAGTACTTC.

Remarks on this clonotype: Germline and junction disagree at one end, which may indicate a read error. The rearrangement joins TRBV6-6 to TRBJ2-5; TRBD2 matches at 13 bases. The length of the CDR3 is 17 residues. The germline V gene encodes CDR1 MNHNY and CDR2 SVGAGI (reference sequence). The DNA for the CDR3 is TGTGCCAGCAGTTACGCCACACTAGCGGGGGGGTTGGAGACCCAGTCCTTC. This encodes CASSYATLAGGLETQSF.

As DNA, the CDR3 is TGCGCCAGCAGTCAAACAAGTGGCGGGGGCAACTATGGCTACACCTTC. Its protein is CASSQTSGGGNYGYTF. The chain recombines TRBV5-1 with TRBJ1-2; TRBD1 might be the D (6 bases). The germline CDR1 and CDR2 sequences are SGHRS and YFSETQ. The CDR3 runs 16 residues. V gave up 5 bases and J gave up 2 bases, with 19 bases separating them.

The gene calls are TRBV20-1 and TRBJ2-7; perhaps D is TRBD1 or TRBD2 (5 bases each). Germline V gives CDR1 DFQATT, CDR2 SNEGSKA (reference sequence). Trimming cost V 3 bases and J 7 bases, with 13 bases left between them. CDR3 length: 12 amino acids. The CDR3 DNA reads as TGCAGTGCTAGGGGGACCAAATGGGAGCAGTACTTC. Translating gives CSARGTKWEQYF.

The rearrangement links TRBV27 to TRBJ1-4; 7 nucleotides line up with TRBD1. CDR3 length equals 16 residues. The junction had 8 bases not matched to a gene; V was cut back by 4 bases and J by 3 bases. The germline V gene encodes CDR1 MNHEY and CDR2 SMNVEV (reference sequence). CDR3 loop: CASSSSDRASNEKLFF. As DNA, the CDR3 is TGTGCCAGCAGTTCCTCCGACAGGGCCTCTAATGAAAAACTGTTTTTT.

J is TRBJ2-5 and V is TRBV27; tentatively, D is TRBD1 (5 bases). The V and J ends lost 1 base and 2 bases respectively, with 8 bases between them. CDR3 size: 14 residues. Germline loops: CDR1 MNHEY, CDR2 SMNVEV (reference sequence). The CDR3 protein is CASSLYSGQETQYF. CDR3 in DNA: TGTGCCAGCAGTTTATATTCAGGGCAAGAGACCCAGTACTTC.

This clonotype was observed a handful of times. This rearrangement joins TRBV10-3 to TRBJ1-2, with D possibly matching TRBD1 (6 bases). The CDR3 contains 14 residues. Trimming removed 3 bases from V and 4 bases from J, with 12 bases in between. Germline lookup yields CDR1 ENHRY and CDR2 SYGVKD. The CDR3 loop reads CAISEQGEAYGYTF. As DNA, the CDR3 is TGTGCCATCAGTGAACAGGGAGAAGCCTATGGCTACACCTTC.

This rearrangement joins TRBV20-1 to TRBJ2-5, with TRBD2 matching over 8 bases. This CDR3 contains 14 residues. Losses at the gene ends were 4 bases for V and 4 bases for J; bases not matched to a gene: 8. Germline-derived CDR1 and CDR2 are DFQATT and SNEGSKA (reference sequence). In DNA, the CDR3 is TGCAGTGCTAATCGGGGGGGGCCCCCAGAGACCCAGTACTTC. Translation: CSANRGGPPETQYF.

This clonotype was counted between two and nine times. The chain couples TRBV3-1 to TRBJ2-7; the D gene is possibly TRBD1 (5 bases). The germline gives CDR1 LGHDT, CDR2 YNNKEL (reference sequence). The CDR3 runs to 16 residues. The V end was cut by 0 bases, the J end by 6 bases, with 18 bases between. The CDR3 region has the DNA TGTGCCAGCAGCCAAGATTGGTGGCAGGGTCTGAGCGAGCAGTACTTC. Translating it yields CASSQDWWQGLSEQYF.

The chain carries TRBV29-1 and TRBJ1-2; D remains ambiguous. V lost 5 bases and J lost 2, with 6 bases in between. Germline V lookup: CDR1 SQVTM, CDR2 ANQGSEA. The CDR3 has 11 amino acids. CDR3 sequence reads: CSVQGNYGYTF. DNA for the CDR3: TGCAGCGTTCAAGGAAACTATGGCTACACCTTC.